This T cell receptor (beta chain) emerged from a study of blood T cells in healthy people across ages. V was trimmed by 0 bases and J by 2 bases, leaving 11 bases between them. The germline V gene encodes CDR1 MNHNY and CDR2 SVGAGI (reference sequence). There are 16 residues in the CDR3. Combining a sample-barcoded 5' primer with a J-beta primer mix, a second PCR ran for roughly 7 to 11 cycles. TCRdb re-called the 5' RACE reads with MiXCR, one entry per CDR3 protein. The sample has about 1.6 million distinct CDR3 sequences; roughly a third are singletons. This clonotype was seen many times. The chain couples TRBV6-6 to TRBJ1-5; perhaps TRBD1 as D (5 bases). The receptor was derived from a woman aged 25 to 39 in good health. Sequenced sample: blood. CDR3 residues: CASSYSTGEGNQPQHF. The CDR3 nucleotides are TGTGCCAGCAGTTACTCGACGGGGGAAGGCAATCAGCCCCAGCATTTT.